Shown below are 15 T cell receptor beta chains from a single sample sequenced in a study of shared clonotypes between healthy human individuals. The protocol was immunoSEQ multiplex PCR, while the TCRdb copy is restricted to in-frame clones and leaves out a portion. This sample has about 2.4 million clones, with around nine tenths found just once. Sequencing used naive CD4+ T cells sorted from blood. Subset here: CD45RA+ positively selected. These receptors all stem from a man between 18 and 35 years old in good health.

This clone was seen just once. The chain links TRBV5-1 to TRBJ2-2; maybe TRBD1 (5 bases). Germline lookup yields CDR1 SGHRS and CDR2 YFSETQ. The CDR3 has 14 residues. Between the trimmed V and J ends, which lost 0 bases and 7 bases, there was a span of 10 bases. CDR3 sequence: CASSLEGAVGELFF. In DNA, the CDR3 is TGCGCCAGCAGCTTGGAAGGGGCAGTCGGGGAGCTGTTTTTT.

This rearrangement joins TRBV2 to TRBJ2-2; D is perhaps TRBD2 (5 bases). V was clipped by 6 bases and J by 4 bases, with 18 bases between them. The CDR3 is 16 amino acids. Germline-derived CDR1 and CDR2 are SNHLY and FYNNEI. This chain's CDR3 is CASRTFSWGATGELFF. In DNA, the CDR3 is TGTGCCAGCAGGACGTTCTCGTGGGGAGCCACCGGGGAGCTGTTTTTT.

This chain joins TRBV5-5 and TRBJ1-4; unclear D gene. The V end was cut by 0 bases, the J end by 7 bases, with 7 bases between. Germline V gene sequence: CDR1 SGHKS, CDR2 YYEKEE (reference sequence). The CDR3 is made up of 13 amino acids. The CDR3 reads CASSLEVVEKLFF. CDR3 in DNA: TGTGCCAGCAGCTTGGAGGTCGTTGAAAAACTGTTTTTT.

This chain uses TRBV11-2 with TRBJ2-2, with D unresolved. CDR3 length equals 12 residues. Germline V gene sequence: CDR1 SGHAT, CDR2 FQNNGV. Trimming took off 0 bases at V and 6 bases at J, with 2 bases between the two ends. The CDR3 DNA follows: TGTGCCAGCAGCTTAGAGCCCGGGGAGCTGTTTTTT. It specifies CASSLEPGELFF.

This clone was detected once. The CDR3 nucleotides are TGTGCCAGCAGAGACAGGGCCCACGAGCAGTACTTC. This codes for CASRDRAHEQYF. This chain links TRBV6-5 with TRBJ2-7; TRBD1 agrees at 7 bases. J lost 5 bases, V lost 6 bases, and 4 bases had no gene match. Germline CDR1 is MNHEY and CDR2 is SVGAGI. CDR3 size: 12 residues.

The rearrangement uses TRBV10-2 and TRBJ2-5; D might be TRBD1 (6 bases). Germline lookup yields CDR1 WSHSY and CDR2 SAAADI. This CDR3 is built from 15 residues. V lost 5 bases and J 5 bases, leaving 18 bases between the germline ends. The CDR3 DNA reads as TGCGCCAGCAGTCCGAACAGGGATGGAGTGGAGACCCAGTACTTC. This sequence encodes CASSPNRDGVETQYF.

V and J are TRBV2 and TRBJ2-2; D gene ambiguous. Germline assignment: CDR1 SNHLY and CDR2 FYNNEI. The CDR3 runs to 14 residues. Trimming stripped 7 bases from V and 5 bases from J, with 14 bases between. CDR3 in amino acids: CASNGGRGTGELFF. CDR3 in DNA: TGTGCCAGCAATGGCGGTCGTGGGACCGGGGAGCTGTTTTTT.

The chain links TRBV11-2 to TRBJ1-3; 8 bases line up with TRBD1. CDR1 SGHAT and CDR2 FQNNGV come from the germline V gene. With 2 bases clipped from V and 1 base from J, the junction kept 7 bases outside the gene matches. The CDR3 sequence is 17 residues long. CDR3 protein: CASSLLGDRRSGNTIYF. The CDR3, as DNA: TGTGCCAGCAGCTTACTCGGGGACAGGAGATCTGGAAACACCATATATTTT.

V and J are TRBV2 and TRBJ1-1, with D possibly TRBD1 on 6 matching bases. Germline CDR1 and CDR2: SNHLY and FYNNEI. V shed 6 bases and J shed 1 base, with 15 bases lying between them. The CDR3 contains 15 residues. The DNA of the CDR3 is TGTGCCAGCAGGGGGGCGACAGGACCGAACACTGAAGCTTTCTTT. This sequence encodes CASRGATGPNTEAFF. Filled out from reference TRBV2 and TRBJ1-1, the complete variable domain reads EPEVTQTPSHQVTQMGQEVILRCVPISNHLYFYWYRQILGQKVEFLVSFYNNEISEKSEIFDDQFSVERPDGSNFTLKIRSTKLEDSAMYFCASRGATGPNTEAFFGQGTRLTVV.

On this clone: The same CDR3 is also encoded by other DNA sequences in this sample. The chain combines TRBV5-6 with TRBJ2-5; the D is unclear. Trimming shortened V by 2 bases and J by 5 bases, and 4 bases separated the two germline ends. This CDR3 has 11 amino acids. Germline V gene sequence: CDR1 SGHDT, CDR2 YYEEEE. The CDR3 loop is CASSFRETQYF. In DNA, the CDR3 is TGTGCCAGCAGCTTCAGGGAGACCCAGTACTTC.

The chain recombines TRBV9 with TRBJ1-1, with no clear D. The CDR3 consists of 14 residues. V lost 0 bases and J lost 1, with 7 bases in between. Germline-derived CDR1 and CDR2 are SGDLS and YYNGEE. CDR3 sequence: CASSVESQNTEAFF. The CDR3 DNA follows: TGTGCCAGCAGCGTAGAGTCCCAGAACACTGAAGCTTTCTTT.

This rearrangement joins TRBV5-5 to TRBJ1-3; TRBD1 matches at 11 bases. Trimming took 4 bases from V and 2 from J; bases not matched to a gene: 14. This CDR3 is built from 19 residues. Germline CDR1 is SGHKS and CDR2 is YYEKEE (reference sequence). This chain's CDR3 is CASSLLIWGQGGTGNTIYF. The DNA of the CDR3 is TGTGCCAGCAGCCTGCTCATATGGGGACAGGGGGGAACTGGAAACACCATATATTTT.

The gene calls are TRBV2 and TRBJ2-5; TRBD2 matches at 8 bases. The assigned J gene may be wrong: the sequence end matches TRBJ2-7 better. This CDR3 contains 13 residues. The V gene's germline CDR1 is SNHLY and CDR2 FYNNEI. CDR3: CASITASGYEQYF. CDR3 bases: TGTGCCAGCATCACAGCTAGCGGGTACGAGCAGTACTTC.

The rearrangement uses TRBV2 and TRBJ1-1; D remains unclear. The germline CDR1 and CDR2 sequences are SNHLY and FYNNEI. Trimming took off 7 bases at V and 4 bases at J, with 13 bases between the two ends. The CDR3 extends over 13 amino acids. The CDR3 region is CASTHSKVTEAFF. The CDR3, as DNA: TGTGCCAGCACCCACAGCAAGGTCACTGAAGCTTTCTTT.

V and J are TRBV9 and TRBJ2-7; TRBD1 matches at 10 bases. Germline values: CDR1 SGDLS, CDR2 YYNGEE. The CDR3 runs 13 residues. Losses at the gene ends were 2 bases for V and 6 bases for J; bases not matched to a gene: 2. In DNA, the CDR3 is TGTGCCAGCAGCGTGGGACAGGGGACCGAGCAGTACTTC. This translates into CASSVGQGTEQYF.